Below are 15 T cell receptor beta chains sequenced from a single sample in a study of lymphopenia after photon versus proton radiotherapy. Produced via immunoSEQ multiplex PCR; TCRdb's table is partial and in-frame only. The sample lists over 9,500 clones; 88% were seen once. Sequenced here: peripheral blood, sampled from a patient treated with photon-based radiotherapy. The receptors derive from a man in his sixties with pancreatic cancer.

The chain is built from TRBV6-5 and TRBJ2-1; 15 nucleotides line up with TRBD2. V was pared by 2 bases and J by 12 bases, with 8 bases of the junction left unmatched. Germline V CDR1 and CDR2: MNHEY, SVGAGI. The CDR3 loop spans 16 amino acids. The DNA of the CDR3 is TGTGCCAGCAGTTACGCTGGACTAGCGGGGGGGGGAAGGCAGTTCTTC. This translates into CASSYAGLAGGGRQFF.

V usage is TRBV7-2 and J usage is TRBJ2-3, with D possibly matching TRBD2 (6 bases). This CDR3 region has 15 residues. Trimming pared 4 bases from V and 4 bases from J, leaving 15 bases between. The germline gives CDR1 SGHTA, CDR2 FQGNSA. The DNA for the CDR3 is TGTGCCAGCAGCTCCGGGACTGCAAGAGCAGATACGCAGTATTTT. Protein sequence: CASSSGTARADTQYF.

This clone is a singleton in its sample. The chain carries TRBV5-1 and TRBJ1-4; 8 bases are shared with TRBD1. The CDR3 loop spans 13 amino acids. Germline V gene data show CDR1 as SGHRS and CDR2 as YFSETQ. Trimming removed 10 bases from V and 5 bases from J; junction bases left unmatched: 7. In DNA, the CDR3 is TGCGCCTGCCGACAGGGGCGAAATGAAAAACTGTTTTTT. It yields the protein CACRQGRNEKLFF. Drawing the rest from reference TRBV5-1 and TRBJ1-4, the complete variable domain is KAGVTQTPRYLIKTRGQQVTLSCSPISGHRSVSWYQQTPGQGLQFLFEYFSETQRNKGNFPGRFSGRQFSNSRSEMNVSTLELGDSALYLCACRQGRNEKLFFGSGTQLSVL.

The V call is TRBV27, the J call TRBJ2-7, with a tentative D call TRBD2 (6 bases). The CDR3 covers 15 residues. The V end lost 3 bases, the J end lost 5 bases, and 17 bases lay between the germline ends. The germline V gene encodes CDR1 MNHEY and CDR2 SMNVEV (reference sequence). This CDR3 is CASSFLGGEAHEQYF. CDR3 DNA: TGTGCCAGCAGTTTTCTCGGCGGGGAGGCCCACGAGCAGTACTTC.

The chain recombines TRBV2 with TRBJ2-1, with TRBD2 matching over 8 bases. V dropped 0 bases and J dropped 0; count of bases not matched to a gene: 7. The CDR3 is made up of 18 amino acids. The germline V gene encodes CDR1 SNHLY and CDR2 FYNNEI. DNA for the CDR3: TGTGCCAGCAGTGAAGCTGGCGGGGGGCCTTACTCCTACAATGAGCAGTTCTTC. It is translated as CASSEAGGGPYSYNEQFF.

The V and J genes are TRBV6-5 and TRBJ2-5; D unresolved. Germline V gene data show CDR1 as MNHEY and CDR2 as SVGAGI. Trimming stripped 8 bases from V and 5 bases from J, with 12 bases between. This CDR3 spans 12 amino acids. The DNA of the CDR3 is TGTGCCAGCTCCCTGACTCGGGAGACCCAGTACTTC. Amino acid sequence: CASSLTRETQYF.

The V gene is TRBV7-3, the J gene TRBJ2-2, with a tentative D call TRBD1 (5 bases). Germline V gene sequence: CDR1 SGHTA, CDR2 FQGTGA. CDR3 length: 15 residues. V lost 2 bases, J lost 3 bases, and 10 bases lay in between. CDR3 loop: CASSLRQGHTGELFF. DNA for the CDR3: TGTGCCAGCAGCTTACGGCAGGGTCACACCGGGGAGCTGTTTTTT.

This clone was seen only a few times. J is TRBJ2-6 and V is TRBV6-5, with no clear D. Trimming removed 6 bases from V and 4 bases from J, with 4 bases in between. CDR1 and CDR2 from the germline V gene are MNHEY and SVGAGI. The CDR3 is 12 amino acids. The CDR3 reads CASRYGANVLTF. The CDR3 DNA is TGTGCCAGCAGATACGGGGCCAACGTCCTGACTTTC.

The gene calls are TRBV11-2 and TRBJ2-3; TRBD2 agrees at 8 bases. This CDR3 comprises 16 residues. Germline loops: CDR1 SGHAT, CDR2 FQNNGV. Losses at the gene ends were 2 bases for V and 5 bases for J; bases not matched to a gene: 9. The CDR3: CASSLSAGGVVDTQYF. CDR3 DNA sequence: TGTGCCAGCAGCTTATCCGCGGGGGGTGTTGTAGATACGCAGTATTTT.

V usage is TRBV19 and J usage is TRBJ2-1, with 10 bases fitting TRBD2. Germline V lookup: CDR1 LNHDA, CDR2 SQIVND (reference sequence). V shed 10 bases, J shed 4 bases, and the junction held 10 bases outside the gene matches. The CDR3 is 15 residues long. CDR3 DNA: TGTGCCACCCAACCCCTAGCGGGGGTGTACAATGAGCAGTTCTTC. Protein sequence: CATQPLAGVYNEQFF.

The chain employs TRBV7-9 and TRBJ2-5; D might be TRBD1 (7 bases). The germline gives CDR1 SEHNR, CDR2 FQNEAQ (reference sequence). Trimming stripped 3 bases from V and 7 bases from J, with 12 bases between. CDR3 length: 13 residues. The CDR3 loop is CASSFGQEGTQYF. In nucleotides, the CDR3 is TGTGCCAGCAGCTTCGGACAGGAGGGGACCCAGTACTTC.

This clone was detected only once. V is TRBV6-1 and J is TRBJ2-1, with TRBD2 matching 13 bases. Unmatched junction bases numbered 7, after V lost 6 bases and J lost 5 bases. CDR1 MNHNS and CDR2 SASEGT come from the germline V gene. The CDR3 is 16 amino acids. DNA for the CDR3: TGTGCCAGCAGCGAACGGACTAGCGGGGGAAACAATGAGCAGTTCTTC. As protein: CASSERTSGGNNEQFF.

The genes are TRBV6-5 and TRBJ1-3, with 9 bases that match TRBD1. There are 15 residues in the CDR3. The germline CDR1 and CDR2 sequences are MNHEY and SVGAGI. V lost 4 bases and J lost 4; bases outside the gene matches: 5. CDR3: CASSFRGQGGNTIYF. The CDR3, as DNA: TGTGCCAGCAGTTTCCGGGGACAGGGAGGAAACACCATATATTTT.

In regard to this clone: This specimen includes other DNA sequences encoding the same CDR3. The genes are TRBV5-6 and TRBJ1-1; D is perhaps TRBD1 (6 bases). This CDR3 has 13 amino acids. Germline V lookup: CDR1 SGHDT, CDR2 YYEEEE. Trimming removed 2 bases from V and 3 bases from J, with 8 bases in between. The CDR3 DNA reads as TGTGCCAGCAGCTTACAGGGCGACACTGAAGCTTTCTTT. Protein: CASSLQGDTEAFF.

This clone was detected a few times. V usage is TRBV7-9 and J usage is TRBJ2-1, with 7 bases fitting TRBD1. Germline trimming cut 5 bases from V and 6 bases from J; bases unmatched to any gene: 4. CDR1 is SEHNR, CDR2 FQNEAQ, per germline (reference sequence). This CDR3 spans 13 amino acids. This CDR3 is CASSPGQLNEQFF. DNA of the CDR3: TGTGCCAGCAGCCCGGGACAGCTCAATGAGCAGTTCTTC.